This T cell receptor beta chain was sequenced for a study of control samples from healthy donors and cancer patients. Sequencing was performed with immunoSEQ multiplex PCR; in TCRdb, only in-frame clones are kept and a portion is missing. The table includes around 150,000 clones, 85% to 90% detected once. The CDR3 sequence is 13 residues long. Germline CDR1 reads SGHRS; CDR2 reads YFSETQ. Trimming removed 5 bases from V and 6 bases from J, with 12 bases in between. Source material: blood. The clonotype comes from a young man in good health. The rearrangement links TRBV5-1 to TRBJ2-1; no definite D call. CDR3 coding DNA: TGCGCCAGCAGTTTTGTCGGAGCCAATGAGCAGTTCTTC. This codes for CASSFVGANEQFF.